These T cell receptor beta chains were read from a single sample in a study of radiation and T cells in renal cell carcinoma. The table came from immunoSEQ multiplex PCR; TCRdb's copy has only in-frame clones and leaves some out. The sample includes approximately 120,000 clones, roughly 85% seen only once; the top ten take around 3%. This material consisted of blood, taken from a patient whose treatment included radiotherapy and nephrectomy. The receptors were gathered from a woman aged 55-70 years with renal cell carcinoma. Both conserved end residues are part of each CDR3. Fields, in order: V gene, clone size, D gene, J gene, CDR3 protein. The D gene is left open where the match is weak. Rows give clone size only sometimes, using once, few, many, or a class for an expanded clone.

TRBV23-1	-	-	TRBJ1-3	CASRYRASGSGNTIYF
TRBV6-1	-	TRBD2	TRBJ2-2	CASSPSGTRTGELFF
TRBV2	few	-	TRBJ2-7	CASSGLGRAYEQYF
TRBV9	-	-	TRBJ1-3	CASSVGGPGNSGNTIYF
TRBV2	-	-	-	CASSANHYYEQYF
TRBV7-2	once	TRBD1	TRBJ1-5	CASSLQGSNQPQHF
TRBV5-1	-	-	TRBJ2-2	CASSLEGRYPTGELFF
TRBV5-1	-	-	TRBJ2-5	CASSTVGLDGGETQYF
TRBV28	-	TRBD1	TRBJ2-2	CASSLSTGVYGELFF
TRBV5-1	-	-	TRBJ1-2	CASLGSFGYTF
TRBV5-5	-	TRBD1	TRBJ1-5	CASSVPGQGTQPQHF
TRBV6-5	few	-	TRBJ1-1	CASSYGRANTEAFF
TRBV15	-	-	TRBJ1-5	CATSRDLGSNQPQHF
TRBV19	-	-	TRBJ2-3	CASSHGPGPGFPDTQYF
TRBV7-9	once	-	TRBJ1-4	CASSLLREREKLFF
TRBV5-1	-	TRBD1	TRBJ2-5	CASSLRQGTFQETQYF
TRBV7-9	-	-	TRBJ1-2	CASSLRGSGVSTNYGYTF
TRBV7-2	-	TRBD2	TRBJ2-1	CASSPKGLARGNEQFF
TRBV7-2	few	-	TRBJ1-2	CASSSTAGNPANYGYTF
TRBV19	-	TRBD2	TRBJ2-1	CASSIGAGGRYNEQFF
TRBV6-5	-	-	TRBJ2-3	CASRRGESPADTQYF
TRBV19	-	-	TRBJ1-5	CASSSGTSNQPQHF
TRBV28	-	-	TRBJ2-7	CASRRGGSSYEQYF
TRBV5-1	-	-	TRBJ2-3	CASSLDTTDTQYF
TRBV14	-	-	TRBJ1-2	CASSLADSTGNYGYTF
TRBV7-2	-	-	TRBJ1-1	CASSLSFGGNTEAFF